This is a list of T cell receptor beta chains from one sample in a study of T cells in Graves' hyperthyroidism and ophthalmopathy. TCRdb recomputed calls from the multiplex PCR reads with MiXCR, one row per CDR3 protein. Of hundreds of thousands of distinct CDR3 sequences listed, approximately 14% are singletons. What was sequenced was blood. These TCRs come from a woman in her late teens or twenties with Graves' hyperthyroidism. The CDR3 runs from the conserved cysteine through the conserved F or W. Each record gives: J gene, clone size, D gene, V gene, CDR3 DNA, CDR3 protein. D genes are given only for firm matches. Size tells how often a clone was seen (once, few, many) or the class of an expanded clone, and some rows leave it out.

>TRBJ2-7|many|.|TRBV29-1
TGCAGCGCCCGTGAGGGGGGGGGGTACGAGCAGTACTTC
CSAREGGGYEQYF
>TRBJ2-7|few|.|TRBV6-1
TGTGCCAGCAGCCCCTGGACAGGGAGGGTCGAGCAGTACTTC
CASSPWTGRVEQYF
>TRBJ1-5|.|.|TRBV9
TGTGCCAGCAGTAACGGACCAAATAGCAATCAGCCCCAGCATTTT
CASSNGPNSNQPQHF
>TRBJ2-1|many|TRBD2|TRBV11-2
TGTGCCAGCAGCTTAGGCCAGAGGGCTAGCGGGACCCGTGAGCAGTTCTTC
CASSLGQRASGTREQFF
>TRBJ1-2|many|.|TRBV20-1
TGCAGTGCTAGAGATCGGAACTCCTTTGGGAACTATGGCTACACCTTC
CSARDRNSFGNYGYTF
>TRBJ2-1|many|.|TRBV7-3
TGTGCCAGCAGCCTGGGGGCGTTAAATGAGCAGTTCTTC
CASSLGALNEQFF
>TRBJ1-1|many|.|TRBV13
TGTGCCAGCAGCTTAGACAGGATGAACACTGAAGCTTTCTTT
CASSLDRMNTEAFF
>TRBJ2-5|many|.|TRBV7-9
TGTGCCAGCAGCTTTGGCCCCCGCCAAGAGACCCAGTACTTC
CASSFGPRQETQYF
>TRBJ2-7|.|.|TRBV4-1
TGCGCCAGCAGCCAAGCCAAAGGGTTAACGTACGAGCAGTACTTC
CASSQAKGLTYEQYF
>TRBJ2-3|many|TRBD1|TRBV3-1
TGTGCCAGCAGCCAGAGGGCGGGACAGGGGCCCGATACGCAGTATTTT
CASSQRAGQGPDTQYF